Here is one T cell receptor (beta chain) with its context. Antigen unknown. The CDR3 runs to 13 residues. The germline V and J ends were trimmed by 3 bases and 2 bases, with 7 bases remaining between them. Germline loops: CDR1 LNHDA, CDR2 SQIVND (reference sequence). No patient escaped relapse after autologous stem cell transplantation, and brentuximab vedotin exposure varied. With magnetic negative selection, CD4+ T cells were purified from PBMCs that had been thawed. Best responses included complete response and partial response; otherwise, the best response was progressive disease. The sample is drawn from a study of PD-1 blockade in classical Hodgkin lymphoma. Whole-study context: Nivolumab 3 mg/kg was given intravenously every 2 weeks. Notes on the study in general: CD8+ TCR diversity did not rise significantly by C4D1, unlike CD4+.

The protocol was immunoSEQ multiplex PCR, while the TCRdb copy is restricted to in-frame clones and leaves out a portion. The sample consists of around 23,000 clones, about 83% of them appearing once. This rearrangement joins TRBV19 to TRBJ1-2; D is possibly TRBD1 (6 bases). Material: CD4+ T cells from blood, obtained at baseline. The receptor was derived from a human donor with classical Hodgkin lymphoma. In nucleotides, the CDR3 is TGTGCCAGTAGTATGGACAGCAACTATGGCTACACCTTC. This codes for CASSMDSNYGYTF. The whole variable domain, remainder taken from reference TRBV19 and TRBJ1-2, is DGGITQSPKYLFRKEGQNVTLSCEQNLNHDAMYWYRQDPGQGLRLIYYSQIVNDFQKGDIAEGYSVSREKKESFPLTVTSAQKNPTAFYLCASSMDSNYGYTFGSGTRLTVV.